This TCR beta chain was identified in a study of control samples from healthy donors and cancer patients. CDR1 MNHEY and CDR2 SMNVEV come from the germline V gene (reference sequence). Trimming left V 8 bases short and J 0 bases short, with 11 bases between. The CDR3 sequence is 13 residues long. Only in-frame clones appear in the TCRdb table, and some are missing; sequencing was by immunoSEQ multiplex PCR. Here the sample spans around 170,000 clones, about 86% being singletons. The genes are TRBV27 and TRBJ2-7; D may be TRBD2 (5 bases). The sample consisted of blood. This receptor was identified in a woman aged 25-40 years in good health. The CDR3 protein is CASRPGSSYEQYF. The CDR3 nucleotides are TGTGCCAGCCGACCGGGGAGCTCCTACGAGCAGTACTTC.